These 20 T cell receptor beta chains originate from one sample sequenced in a study of T cell responses to AZD1222 COVID-19 vaccine. TCRdb's table, derived via immunoSEQ multiplex PCR, lists solely in-frame clones and lacks some. The sample records roughly 150,000 clones, 92% being singletons. This specimen consisted of peripheral blood, obtained 28 days after the second AZD1222 dose. The source of these receptors is an adult who received the AZD1222 COVID-19 vaccine.

This rearrangement joins TRBV7-8 to TRBJ1-5, with 7 bases identical to TRBD1. The junction had 14 bases not matched to a gene; V was cut back by 2 bases and J by 1 base. Per the germline V gene, CDR1 is SGHVS and CDR2 is FQNEAQ. There are 19 residues in the CDR3. Here the CDR3 reads CASSLLPGQLGVSNQPQHF. The CDR3 DNA reads as TGTGCCAGCAGCTTACTTCCGGGACAGCTCGGTGTAAGCAATCAGCCCCAGCATTTT.

V usage is TRBV7-3 and J usage is TRBJ2-1, with D hard to call. V was clipped by 1 base and J by 4 bases, with 11 bases between them. The CDR3 has 15 residues. CDR1 and CDR2 from the germline V gene are SGHTA and FQGTGA. The CDR3 DNA sequence: TGTGCCAGCAGCTTAAATTACAGACCATACAATGAGCAGTTCTTC. Translated: CASSLNYRPYNEQFF.

V and J are TRBV30 and TRBJ1-5, with D unresolved. Germline V gene lookup returns CDR1 GTSNPN and CDR2 SVGIG (reference sequence). The length of the CDR3 is 16 residues. V lost 2 bases, J lost 0 bases, and 14 bases lay in between. CDR3 DNA sequence: TGTGCCTGGAGTCGTGGGCATATTATTAGCAATCAGCCCCAGCATTTT. It specifies CAWSRGHIISNQPQHF.

J is TRBJ2-5 and V is TRBV2; 10 bases agree with TRBD1. The J segment lost 4 bases and the V segment lost 7 bases, leaving 3 bases of the junction unmatched. Germline lookup yields CDR1 SNHLY and CDR2 FYNNEI. CDR3 length: 13 residues. The CDR3 loop is CASIRTGGETQYF. Written as DNA, the CDR3 is TGTGCCAGCATTAGGACAGGGGGAGAGACCCAGTACTTC. The full variable domain, with the rest looked up from reference TRBV2 and TRBJ2-5, is EPEVTQTPSHQVTQMGQEVILRCVPISNHLYFYWYRQILGQKVEFLVSFYNNEISEKSEIFDDQFSVERPDGSNFTLKIRSTKLEDSAMYFCASIRTGGETQYFGPGTRLLVL.

Here the CDR3 reads CAWSRDRVGKDYGYTF. The CDR3 bases are TGTGCCTGGTCCCGGGACAGGGTTGGAAAGGACTATGGCTACACCTTC. The V and J genes are TRBV30 and TRBJ1-2; 9 nucleotides agree with TRBD1. Trimming at V came to 5 bases and at J to 3 bases, leaving 13 bases not matched to a gene. From germline, CDR1 is GTSNPN and CDR2 SVGIG (reference sequence). This CDR3 has 16 amino acids.

This chain uses TRBV6-5 with TRBJ1-3; no clear D. Trimming took 5 bases from V and 0 from J, leaving 11 bases between them. Germline V CDR1 and CDR2: MNHEY, SVGAGI. The CDR3 runs 15 residues. CDR3 DNA sequence: TGTGCCAGCAGTCGAGACCTAAGCTCTGGAAACACCATATATTTT. Protein: CASSRDLSSGNTIYF.

The genes are TRBV10-3 and TRBJ1-1; D gene ambiguous. Per the germline V gene, CDR1 is ENHRY and CDR2 is SYGVKD. This CDR3 has 14 residues. V lost 0 bases, J lost 0 bases, and 5 bases lay in between. For the CDR3, the DNA is TGTGCCATCAGTGAGTCCGGCATGAACACTGAAGCTTTCTTT. Translating it yields CAISESGMNTEAFF.

This chain joins TRBV5-6 and TRBJ2-5, with TRBD1 identical over 7 bases. This CDR3 comprises 14 residues. Germline lookup yields CDR1 SGHDT and CDR2 YYEEEE. V lost 3 bases to trimming and J lost 3 bases; unmatched junction nucleotides: 5. The CDR3 DNA reads TGTGCCAGCAGCTCCCAGGACAGGAAAGAGACCCAGTACTTC. Protein sequence: CASSSQDRKETQYF.

The chain uses TRBV30 and TRBJ1-6, with D perhaps matching TRBD1 (5 bases). Germline V gene sequence: CDR1 GTSNPN, CDR2 SVGIG (reference sequence). The CDR3 contains 15 residues. Trimming took 3 bases from V and 8 from J, leaving 17 bases between them. CDR3 protein: CAWRGTLLGDSPLHF. The DNA for the CDR3 is TGTGCCTGGAGAGGGACGCTTCTCGGGGATTCACCCCTCCACTTT.

The chain has TRBV3-1 (or the pseudogene TRBV3-2) and TRBJ1-4; 7 nucleotides align to TRBD1. CDR3 length equals 14 residues. J gave up 8 bases and V 4 bases, and 7 bases lay outside the gene matches. The germline gives CDR1 LGHDT, CDR2 YNNKEL (reference sequence). CDR3 protein: CASSLNQGQEKLFF. In DNA form, the CDR3 reads TGTGCCAGCAGCCTCAATCAGGGACAGGAAAAACTGTTTTTT.

The sample holds one count of this clone. V and J are TRBV18 and TRBJ1-2; 7 positions agree with TRBD1. Germline values: CDR1 KGHSH, CDR2 LQKENI. Germline trimming cut 8 bases from V and 5 bases from J; bases unmatched to any gene: 11. The CDR3 consists of 14 residues. The CDR3 coding sequence is TGTGCCAGCGCGGGGACAGTTTACGCTTATGGCTACACCTTC. This codes for CASAGTVYAYGYTF.

The V gene is TRBV27, the J gene TRBJ1-1; TRBD1 aligns across 7 bases. The CDR3 is made up of 14 amino acids. The germline V gene has CDR1 MNHEY and CDR2 SMNVEV (reference sequence). V lost 2 bases to trimming and J lost 3 bases; unmatched junction nucleotides: 3. DNA for the CDR3: TGTGCCAGCAGTTTAGGCAGGGGGTACACTGAAGCTTTCTTT. Amino acids: CASSLGRGYTEAFF.

The chain has TRBV29-1 and TRBJ1-1; D may be TRBD1 (5 bases). CDR3 size: 14 residues. Germline V CDR1 and CDR2: SQVTM, ANQGSEA. Trimming left V 2 bases short and J 0 bases short, with 10 bases between. The chain's CDR3 is CSVEQGRVNTEAFF. DNA for the CDR3: TGCAGCGTTGAACAGGGACGGGTGAACACTGAAGCTTTCTTT.

This chain links TRBV5-5 with TRBJ2-2; D is ambiguous. The CDR3 length is 15 residues. Germline values: CDR1 SGHKS, CDR2 YYEKEE (reference sequence). The ends were cut back, 0 bases at V and 1 base at J, with 7 bases in the middle. Here the CDR3 reads CASSLGDLNTGELFF. The CDR3 DNA reads TGTGCCAGCAGCTTGGGGGATCTGAACACCGGGGAGCTGTTTTTT.

The chain couples TRBV24-1 to TRBJ2-1; no firm D call. Germline values: CDR1 KGHDR, CDR2 SFDVKD. CDR3 size: 11 residues. The V and J ends lost 5 bases and 4 bases respectively, with 2 bases between them. CDR3 amino acids: CATSAYNEQFF. CDR3 DNA: TGTGCCACCAGTGCATACAATGAGCAGTTCTTC.

The chain carries TRBV6-5 and TRBJ1-3, with 9 bases aligning to TRBD1. Looked up from germline, CDR1 is MNHEY and CDR2 is SVGAGI. The CDR3 covers 14 residues. Germline trimming cut 5 bases from V and 8 bases from J; bases unmatched to any gene: 7. CDR3 in DNA: TGTGCCAGCAGTCTCAACAGGGGGCGAGACACCATATATTTT. Protein sequence: CASSLNRGRDTIYF.

This chain's CDR3 is CASSQDRRTGANYGYTF. For the CDR3, the DNA is TGTGCCAGCAGCCAAGACCGCAGGACAGGGGCCAACTATGGCTACACCTTC. The V and J genes are TRBV3-1 (or the pseudogene TRBV3-2) and TRBJ1-2; 9 positions agree with TRBD1. CDR3 size: 17 residues. After removal of 0 bases from V and 2 bases from J, the junction contained 7 bases not matched to a gene. Germline V gene data show CDR1 as LGHDT and CDR2 as YNNKEL (reference sequence).

The V and J genes are TRBV6-1 and TRBJ1-5; D is uncertain. V lost 2 bases and J 7 bases, leaving 9 bases between the germline ends. This CDR3 has 13 amino acids. Looked up from germline, CDR1 is MNHNS and CDR2 is SASEGT. DNA for the CDR3: TGTGCCAGCAGTGAAACTGGGCGGCAGCCCCAGCATTTT. Protein: CASSETGRQPQHF.

The rearrangement uses TRBV9 and TRBJ2-7; 7 bases fit TRBD1. The CDR3 is 14 amino acids. The J segment lost 6 bases and the V segment lost 0 bases, leaving 6 bases of the junction unmatched. Germline CDR1 and CDR2: SGDLS and YYNGEE. The CDR3 reads CASSVDNRGAEQYF. As DNA, the CDR3 is TGTGCCAGCAGCGTAGATAACAGGGGAGCCGAGCAGTACTTC.

This sequence joins TRBV12-3 or TRBV12-4 and TRBJ1-3; D uncertain. Trimming took 4 bases from V and 5 from J, leaving 9 bases between them. The CDR3 is made up of 13 amino acids. The CDR3 DNA sequence: TGTGCCAGCAGTTACCCATTAAGAAACACCATATATTTT. Translating it yields CASSYPLRNTIYF.